This T cell receptor (beta chain) was captured in a study of blood T cell repertoires in COVID-19. The repertoire was sequenced with immunoSEQ multiplex PCR; TCRdb's copy has only in-frame clones and lacks some. The repertoire consists of about 140,000 clones, with about 91% occurring once and the leading ten covering over 1.5%. Trimming stripped 5 bases from V and 0 bases from J, with 20 bases between. The CDR3 extends over 18 amino acids. Per germline, CDR1 MDHEN and CDR2 SYDVKM. The rearrangement uses TRBV28 and TRBJ1-5; tentative D call: TRBD1 (6 bases). The clonotype originates from an older woman with acute or convalescent COVID-19. The sample comprised peripheral blood. The CDR3 DNA reads as TGTGCCAGCAGTCCCTGGGGGGAGGGGGGAGGTAGCAATCAGCCCCAGCATTTT. Translated, it gives CASSPWGEGGGSNQPQHF.